Listed below are T cell receptor beta chains from one sample, sequenced in a study of OX40 agonist ivuxolimab in advanced cancers. The protocol was immunoSEQ multiplex PCR, while the TCRdb copy is restricted to in-frame clones and leaves out a portion. The repertoire holds some 74,000 clones, with 90% as singletons. The sample was CD4+ or CD8+ T cells sorted from blood, taken in a trial of the OX40 agonist ivuxolimab. The source is an adult with an advanced solid tumor such as melanoma, head and neck, liver or kidney cancer. CDR3s include the opening cysteine and the closing phenylalanine or tryptophan. D genes are given only for firm matches. The size entry is marked missing in some rows and otherwise reads once, few, many or a size class.

DNA: TGTGCCAGCAGCCCCCCAGGGGGGGCAACAGATACGCAGTATTTT; CDR3: CASSPPGGATDTQYF; D: NA; V: TRBV9; J: TRBJ2-3; size: NA; length: 15
DNA: TGCGCCAGCAGCCAAGATAGAATAGGCAGGTTTAATGGCTACACCTTC; CDR3: CASSQDRIGRFNGYTF; D: NA; V: TRBV4-1; J: TRBJ1-2; size: NA; length: 16
DNA: TGTGCCAGCAGTTTACGGCAGGGTGAAGCTTTCTTT; CDR3: CASSLRQGEAFF; D: NA; V: TRBV28; J: TRBJ1-1; size: NA; length: 12
DNA: TGTGCCAGCAGTGAAGCGCCGGGACAGGGGAGCACTGAAGCTTTCTTT; CDR3: CASSEAPGQGSTEAFF; D: TRBD1; V: TRBV2; J: TRBJ1-1; size: once; length: 16
DNA: TGCGCCAGCCTCCCTGGGGGGAGCTCCTACAATGAGCAGTTCTTC; CDR3: CASLPGGSSYNEQFF; D: NA; V: TRBV5-1; J: TRBJ2-1; size: NA; length: 15
DNA: TGTGCCAGCAGTGGCCGGGACAGCTATGGCTACACCTTC; CDR3: CASSGRDSYGYTF; D: TRBD1; V: TRBV6-1; J: TRBJ1-2; size: NA; length: 13
DNA: TGTGCCAGCAGCTTGGAGTCAGCCTCCTACGAGCAGTACTTC; CDR3: CASSLESASYEQYF; D: NA; V: TRBV5-6; J: TRBJ2-7; size: once; length: 14
DNA: TGCAGCGTTGAAGGTGGCTACACCTTC; CDR3: CSVEGGYTF; D: NA; V: TRBV29-1; J: TRBJ1-2; size: NA; length: 9
DNA: TGTGCCAGCAGCCAAGATACAGTTATCTATGGCTACACCTTC; CDR3: CASSQDTVIYGYTF; D: NA; V: TRBV4-2; J: TRBJ1-2; size: NA; length: 14
DNA: TGTGCCAGCAGCGAAAGACTAGCGGGGGACTACAATGAGCAGTTCTTC; CDR3: CASSERLAGDYNEQFF; D: TRBD2; V: TRBV5-4; J: TRBJ2-1; size: once; length: 16
DNA: TGTGCCAGCTCCCAGGGAGTCGACTATGGCTACACCTTC; CDR3: CASSQGVDYGYTF; D: NA; V: TRBV18; J: TRBJ1-2; size: few; length: 13
DNA: TGTGCCAGCAGCTCGAGGACTAGCGGGATGCTCACAGATACGCAGTATTTT; CDR3: CASSSRTSGMLTDTQYF; D: TRBD2; V: TRBV7-6; J: TRBJ2-3; size: NA; length: 17
DNA: TGTGCCAGCTCAAGCGAGACAGCTTACTCTGGAAACACCATATATTTT; CDR3: CASSSETAYSGNTIYF; D: NA; V: TRBV18; J: TRBJ1-3; size: NA; length: 16
DNA: TGTGCCAGCAGCTTTCGGCGGGACAGGGTAGGAGAGCAGTTCTTC; CDR3: CASSFRRDRVGEQFF; D: TRBD1; V: TRBV11-2; J: TRBJ2-1; size: NA; length: 15
DNA: TGTGCCAGCAGCGAACGCGCCGGGACGGCGAACACTGAAGCTTTCTTT; CDR3: CASSERAGTANTEAFF; D: NA; V: TRBV6-6; J: TRBJ1-1; size: once; length: 16
DNA: TGCAGTGCTAGCAGTCAAGAGACCCAGTACTTC; CDR3: CSASSQETQYF; D: NA; V: TRBV20-1; J: TRBJ2-5; size: NA; length: 11